These 17 T cell receptor beta chains share one sample of origin, sequenced in a study of T cell responses to AZD1222 COVID-19 vaccine. TCRdb's table, derived via immunoSEQ multiplex PCR, lists solely in-frame clones and lacks some. The table shows 170,000 or so clones, with around nine tenths occurring only once. The sequencing here drew on peripheral blood, taken 28 days after the second AZD1222 dose. The receptors here all came from an adult who received the AZD1222 COVID-19 vaccine.

This chain connects TRBV5-6 to TRBJ2-7, with 8 positions matching TRBD1. This CDR3 has 14 residues. The J segment lost 3 bases and the V segment lost 2 bases, leaving 4 bases of the junction unmatched. Germline V gives CDR1 SGHDT, CDR2 YYEEEE. CDR3 amino acids: CASSFGTGGYEQYF. Here the CDR3 DNA reads TGTGCCAGCAGCTTTGGGACAGGAGGCTACGAGCAGTACTTC.

This chain joins TRBV6-2 or TRBV6-3 and TRBJ2-7; 8 positions agree with TRBD2. The CDR3 covers 15 residues. Germline-derived CDR1 and CDR2 are MNHEY and SVGEGT. The ends lost 4 bases at V and 3 bases at J; junction bases unmatched: 8. CDR3 region: CASSSPGLGDYEQYF. In DNA, the CDR3 is TGTGCCAGCAGTTCCCCGGGACTAGGGGACTACGAGCAGTACTTC.

The chain employs TRBV2 and TRBJ2-7; no firm D call. CDR1 and CDR2 (germline): SNHLY, FYNNEI. V lost 7 bases and J 2 bases, leaving 15 bases between the germline ends. The CDR3 covers 14 residues. CDR3 residues: CASTMGSPPYEQYF. DNA for the CDR3: TGTGCCAGCACCATGGGGTCCCCACCCTACGAGCAGTACTTC.

This clone was recorded a few times. The V call is TRBV5-6, the J call TRBJ2-7; no clear D. Germline values: CDR1 SGHDT, CDR2 YYEEEE. This CDR3 comprises 14 residues. With 2 bases removed from V and 2 bases from J, the gap between germline ends came to 11 bases. The CDR3 region has the DNA TGTGCCAGCAGCTTCCCCGGGCTCGCCTACGAGCAGTACTTC. This sequence encodes CASSFPGLAYEQYF.

The CDR3 is CASRHSQVYEQYF. DNA for the CDR3: TGTGCCAGCAGACATTCACAGGTCTACGAGCAGTACTTC. The chain recombines TRBV7-9 with TRBJ2-7; a possible D gene is TRBD1 (5 bases). Looked up from germline, CDR1 is SEHNR and CDR2 is FQNEAQ (reference sequence). The germline V and J ends were trimmed by 6 bases and 3 bases, with 12 bases remaining between them. This CDR3 is built from 13 residues.

V and J are TRBV3-1 (or the pseudogene TRBV3-2) and TRBJ1-1, with D possibly matching TRBD1 (5 bases). V gave up 3 bases and J gave up 6 bases, with 8 bases separating them. CDR3 length: 12 residues. In germline, CDR1 is LGHDT, CDR2 YNNKEL (reference sequence). For the CDR3, the DNA is TGTGCCAGCAGCCATGGGGGAGCTGAAGCTTTCTTT. Residues: CASSHGGAEAFF.

This chain connects TRBV6-2 or TRBV6-3 to TRBJ2-3, with D possibly being TRBD2 (6 bases). Germline assignment: CDR1 MNHEY and CDR2 SVGEGT. The CDR3 covers 14 residues. V lost 6 bases and J lost 1, with 11 bases in between. The CDR3 DNA reads TGTGCCAGCAGCCTATGGGGGGGCACAGATACGCAGTATTTT. Protein product: CASSLWGGTDTQYF.

This clone came up once. V is TRBV4-3 and J is TRBJ2-1; 7 bases agree with TRBD2. The germline CDR1 and CDR2 sequences are LGHNA and YSLEER. Losses at the gene ends were 1 base for V and 4 bases for J; bases not matched to a gene: 1. This CDR3 comprises 14 residues. The CDR3 spells CASSQASGYNEQFF. The CDR3 nucleotides read TGCGCCAGCAGCCAAGCTAGCGGATACAATGAGCAGTTCTTC.

The DNA of the CDR3 is TGTGCCAGCAGCATTTGGACAGGGGGCGGACAAGAGACCCAGTACTTC. Translated: CASSIWTGGGQETQYF. The V and J genes are TRBV7-2 and TRBJ2-5; 11 nucleotides agree with TRBD1. With V trimmed by 5 bases and J by 2 bases, 7 bases remained unmatched. The germline CDR1 and CDR2 sequences are SGHTA and FQGNSA. CDR3 length equals 16 residues.

The J gene is TRBJ2-3, the V gene TRBV6-2 or TRBV6-3; D unresolved. The CDR3 has 16 amino acids. Trimming removed 2 bases from V and 0 bases from J, with 12 bases in between. Germline V lookup: CDR1 MNHEY, CDR2 SVGEGT. Here the CDR3 reads CASSYQLGQSTDTQYF. The CDR3 coding sequence is TGTGCCAGCAGTTACCAGTTGGGCCAAAGCACAGATACGCAGTATTTT.

This rearrangement joins TRBV28 to TRBJ1-5; perhaps TRBD1 as D (5 bases). Germline-derived CDR1 and CDR2 are MDHEN and SYDVKM. Trimming stripped 6 bases from V and 3 bases from J, with 12 bases between. The CDR3 covers 14 residues. CDR3 sequence (DNA): TGTGCCAGCAGGGGTCCGGGGGACAATCAGCCCCAGCATTTT. It specifies CASRGPGDNQPQHF.

CDR3 bases: TGTGCCAGCAGGGGGGATACGGAACCAGCTGAAGCTTTCTTT. Encoded protein: CASRGDTEPAEAFF. The V and J genes are TRBV7-9 and TRBJ1-1, with D perhaps TRBD1 (5 bases). The germline gives CDR1 SEHNR, CDR2 FQNEAQ (reference sequence). Trimming shortened V by 6 bases and J by 6 bases, and 17 bases separated the two germline ends. This CDR3 is 14 amino acids long.

J is TRBJ2-3 and V is TRBV5-1; D unclear. Germline CDR1 reads SGHRS; CDR2 reads YFSETQ. V was pared by 5 bases and J by 4 bases, with 17 bases between. CDR3 length: 15 amino acids. CDR3 loop: CASSKFGSGADTQYF. CDR3 in DNA: TGCGCCAGCAGTAAATTTGGGTCTGGGGCAGATACGCAGTATTTT.

This chain uses TRBV2 with TRBJ2-3; TRBD2 matches 8 bases. The CDR3 runs to 15 residues. Germline CDR1 is SNHLY and CDR2 is FYNNEI. V lost 1 base and J lost 6; bases outside the gene matches: 6. The CDR3 spells CASSEEAGAGDTQYF. The CDR3 DNA is TGTGCCAGCAGTGAAGAAGCGGGGGCGGGGGATACGCAGTATTTT.

V is TRBV5-6 and J is TRBJ2-3; a weak D match, TRBD1 (7 bases). Trimming cost V 2 bases and J 9 bases, with 28 bases left between them. There are 18 residues in the CDR3. Looked up from germline, CDR1 is SGHDT and CDR2 is YYEEEE. CDR3 loop: CASSLSREGAPPGGTQYF. The CDR3 bases are TGTGCCAGCAGCTTAAGTCGAGAGGGGGCGCCCCCTGGGGGGACGCAGTATTTT.

This clone was observed a few times. The genes are TRBV3-1 (or the pseudogene TRBV3-2) and TRBJ1-1; unclear D gene. Germline lookup yields CDR1 LGHDT and CDR2 YNNKEL (reference sequence). V dropped 6 bases and J dropped 7 bases, with 12 bases sitting between them. The CDR3 covers 12 residues. The CDR3: CASSRHVYEAFF. The CDR3 bases are TGTGCCAGCAGTCGACATGTTTATGAAGCTTTCTTT.

The rearrangement uses TRBV29-1 and TRBJ1-2; perhaps TRBD1 as D (5 bases). The germline V and J ends were trimmed by 2 bases and 1 base, with 8 bases remaining between them. The germline gives CDR1 SQVTM, CDR2 ANQGSEA. This CDR3 contains 13 residues. The CDR3 DNA reads as TGCAGCGTTGAACTGGACAATAACTATGGCTACACCTTC. Translated, it gives CSVELDNNYGYTF.